This paragraph reports one T cell receptor (beta chain). What it binds is unknown. Researchers ran the PCR with 60 Vbeta and 13 Jbeta primers. Assay: immunoSEQ multiplex PCR; the TCRdb copy retains only in-frame clones and omits some. The profile shows about 250,000 clones, 72% of them singletons. The data are from a study of cytomegalovirus exposure and HLA in healthy donors. Study background: Tens of millions of unique TCRs from HLA-typed donors made up an early data release.

Between the trimmed V and J ends, which lost 9 bases and 1 base, there was a span of 16 bases. CDR3 size: 15 residues. Germline CDR1 reads LNHDA; CDR2 reads SQIVND (reference sequence). Study-level findings and limits: In a later analysis, specific HLA alleles were associated with approximately 17,000 TCR beta sequences at a 0.05 false discovery rate. Previously analyzed data showed that most TCR beta V segments were productive at a frequency of about 87% or about 30%. When the data were analyzed later, several of the most significant clusters appeared to be linked to common viral pathogens.

The V gene is TRBV19, the J gene TRBJ1-3; D might be TRBD1 (6 bases). The sequence came from a female donor in good health and CMV-seronegative. Sample: PBMCs. CDR3 amino acids: CARKRRGASGNTIYF. CDR3 nucleotides: TGTGCCAGGAAGCGGCGGGGGGCATCTGGAAACACCATATATTTT.